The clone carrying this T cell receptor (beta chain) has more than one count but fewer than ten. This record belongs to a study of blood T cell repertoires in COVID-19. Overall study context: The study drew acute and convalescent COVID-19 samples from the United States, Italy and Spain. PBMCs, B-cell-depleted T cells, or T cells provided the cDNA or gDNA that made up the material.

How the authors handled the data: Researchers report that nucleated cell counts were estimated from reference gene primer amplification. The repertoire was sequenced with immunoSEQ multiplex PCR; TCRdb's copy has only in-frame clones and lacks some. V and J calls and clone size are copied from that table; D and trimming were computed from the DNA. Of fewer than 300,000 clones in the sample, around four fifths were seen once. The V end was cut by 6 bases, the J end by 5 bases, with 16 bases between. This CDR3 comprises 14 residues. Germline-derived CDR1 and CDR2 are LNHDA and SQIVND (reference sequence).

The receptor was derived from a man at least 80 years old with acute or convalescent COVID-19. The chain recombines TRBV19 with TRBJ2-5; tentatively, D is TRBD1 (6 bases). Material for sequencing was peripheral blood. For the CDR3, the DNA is TGTGCCAGTAGGGCGACACAGGGACGGGAGACCCAGTACTTC. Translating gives CASRATQGRETQYF.